This T cell receptor (beta chain) originates from a study of cytomegalovirus exposure and HLA in healthy donors. Sequencing was performed with immunoSEQ multiplex PCR; in TCRdb, only in-frame clones are kept and a portion is missing. The sample lists 90,000 to 150,000 clones, about 87% occurring once. Losses at the gene ends were 7 bases for V and 8 bases for J; bases not matched to a gene: 16. The CDR3 runs to 16 residues. The V gene's germline CDR1 is MNHNY and CDR2 SVGAGI (reference sequence). In the case of this clone: What it binds is not known.

Whole-study results and caveats: Specificity of a few CMV-associated chains for CMV antigens was verified in vitro. Approximately 160 TCR beta chains were listed as cytomegalovirus-associated. Using the classifier, cytomegalovirus status was reportedly diagnosed with high specificity and sensitivity.

Separate from the approximately 730-subject first cohort, the 120-subject validation cohort was the one that the donors belonged to. The sequenced material came from PBMCs. This chain links TRBV6-6 with TRBJ2-1, with 8 bases fitting TRBD1. This receptor was taken from a young man in good health and CMV-seronegative. The CDR3 reads CASNNRGRGLHHEQFF. CDR3 DNA: TGTGCCAGCAACAACAGGGGCAGGGGGCTCCACCATGAGCAGTTCTTC.